One and the same sample provided the 21 T cell receptor beta chains below, sequenced in a study of T cells in tumors after PD-1 blockade. Generated by immunoSEQ multiplex PCR, the TCRdb table keeps only in-frame clones and is missing some. The sample has approximately 47,000 clones, around four fifths seen once; the top ten hold around 8.7%. The sequences come from PBMCs, collected before anti-PD-1 therapy. The receptors shown here come from a human donor with advanced basal cell or squamous cell carcinoma (not recorded which).

The V gene is TRBV29-1, the J gene TRBJ2-3, with 9 bases aligning to TRBD2. CDR1 and CDR2 from the germline V gene are SQVTM and ANQGSEA. The CDR3 is 14 amino acids. J lost 3 bases, V lost 5 bases, and 6 bases had no gene match. In DNA, the CDR3 is TGCAGCGTTTCGTCTAGCGGGATAACAGATACGCAGTATTTT. It is translated as CSVSSSGITDTQYF.

This sequence joins TRBV5-8 and TRBJ1-1; TRBD1 is a possible D gene (6 bases). Trimming left V 4 bases short and J 4 bases short, with 17 bases between. Germline assignment: CDR1 SGHTS and CDR2 YDEGEE. This CDR3 has 15 residues. CDR3 protein: CASSGEGGIGTEAFF. In DNA, the CDR3 is TGTGCCAGCAGCGGGGAAGGGGGGATCGGCACTGAAGCTTTCTTT.

This clone showed up just a few times. The rearrangement joins TRBV10-3 to TRBJ2-3; D gene uncertain. The CDR3 consists of 16 residues. Germline V gives CDR1 ENHRY, CDR2 SYGVKD. Trimming left V 6 bases short and J 2 bases short, with 18 bases between. The CDR3 bases are TGTGCCATCAGCGAAGAAAATCCCCAGTACACAGATACGCAGTATTTT. As protein: CAISEENPQYTDTQYF.

This chain links TRBV4-1 with TRBJ1-5, with TRBD1 as a possible D gene (6 bases). There are 14 residues in the CDR3. V was cut by 0 bases and J by 6 bases, with 9 bases left in between. CDR1 is MGHRA and CDR2 is YSYEKL in the germline V gene. This CDR3 is CASSQDRGFQPQHF. CDR3 DNA sequence: TGCGCCAGCAGCCAAGATAGGGGGTTTCAGCCCCAGCATTTT.

The V gene is TRBV27, the J gene TRBJ1-1; no clear D gene. V dropped 8 bases and J dropped 5 bases, with 15 bases sitting between them. CDR3 length equals 13 residues. Germline V CDR1 and CDR2: MNHEY, SMNVEV (reference sequence). The CDR3 protein is CASGPAGHTEAFF. The DNA of the CDR3 is TGTGCCAGCGGCCCGGCAGGTCATACTGAAGCTTTCTTT.

V gene TRBV12-3 or TRBV12-4 combines with J gene TRBJ2-5; D not certain. CDR3 length: 12 residues. V shed 1 base and J shed 5 bases, with 5 bases lying between them. CDR3 in amino acids: CASSLDEETQYF. The CDR3 DNA follows: TGTGCCAGCAGTTTAGATGAGGAGACCCAGTACTTC.

The chain has TRBV19 and TRBJ2-5, with D perhaps assigned TRBD1 or TRBD2 (5 bases each). Trimming removed 5 bases from V and 5 bases from J, with 15 bases in between. The CDR3 runs 14 residues. The germline V gene has CDR1 LNHDA and CDR2 SQIVND (reference sequence). The CDR3: CASSFAGSGETQYF. In DNA form, the CDR3 reads TGTGCCAGTAGTTTTGCAGGGTCGGGGGAGACCCAGTACTTC.

This clone has only one observation. The rearrangement uses TRBV20-1 and TRBJ1-2; no reliable D call. Between the trimmed V and J ends, which lost 5 bases and 2 bases, there was a span of 6 bases. Germline CDR1 DFQATT, CDR2 SNEGSKA (reference sequence). This CDR3 is built from 11 residues. This chain's CDR3 is CSASDNYGYTF. As DNA, the CDR3 is TGCAGTGCTTCGGACAACTATGGCTACACCTTC.

This clone was picked up one time. The genes are TRBV5-1 and TRBJ2-3, with TRBD2 as a possible D gene (7 bases). Germline CDR1 is SGHRS and CDR2 is YFSETQ. Trimming left V 3 bases short and J 6 bases short, with 23 bases between. The CDR3 runs to 17 residues. CDR3: CASSSAGRGGKADTQYF. CDR3 sequence (DNA): TGCGCCAGCAGCTCCGCTGGGAGGGGGGGGAAGGCGGATACGCAGTATTTT.

CDR3 amino acids: CASIWDRLNTEAFF. CDR3 in DNA: TGTGCCAGCATTTGGGACAGACTGAACACTGAAGCTTTCTTT. V gene TRBV2 combines with J gene TRBJ1-1, with 7 bases lining up with TRBD1. Unmatched junction bases numbered 5, after V lost 7 bases and J lost 0 bases. This CDR3 has 14 residues. Looked up from germline, CDR1 is SNHLY and CDR2 is FYNNEI.

The rearrangement joins TRBV18 to TRBJ1-6, with no clear D. The CDR3 is 16 amino acids. With 1 base removed from V and 2 bases from J, the gap between germline ends came to 9 bases. Germline CDR1 reads KGHSH; CDR2 reads LQKENI. The CDR3: CASSPQNRAYNSPLHF. CDR3 nucleotide sequence: TGTGCCAGCTCACCACAGAATAGGGCCTATAATTCACCCCTCCACTTT.

The rearrangement uses TRBV19 and TRBJ2-7; D is possibly TRBD2 (6 bases). V was clipped by 5 bases and J by 7 bases, with 12 bases between them. The CDR3 covers 12 residues. Germline CDR1 LNHDA, CDR2 SQIVND (reference sequence). This chain's CDR3 is CASSLGAGEQYF. CDR3 coding DNA: TGTGCCAGTAGTCTAGGGGCGGGGGAGCAGTACTTC.

The rearrangement uses TRBV11-3 and TRBJ2-1; TRBD2 matches 9 bases. CDR3 length equals 16 residues. Germline assignment: CDR1 SGHNT and CDR2 YENEEA. Trimming took 1 base from V and 8 from J; bases not matched to a gene: 9. The CDR3 nucleotides are TGTGCCAGCAGCTTAGTAGAGGGACTAGCAATATATGAGCAGTTCTTC. Residues: CASSLVEGLAIYEQFF.

The genes are TRBV27 and TRBJ1-1, with TRBD1 matching 7 bases. Germline values: CDR1 MNHEY, CDR2 SMNVEV (reference sequence). Trimming removed 5 bases from V and 1 base from J; junction bases left unmatched: 13. CDR3 length equals 17 residues. The CDR3: CASSLQRQGTPNTEAFF. In nucleotides, the CDR3 is TGTGCCAGCAGTCTCCAACGACAGGGCACTCCGAACACTGAAGCTTTCTTT.

This chain connects TRBV9 to TRBJ2-2, with 8 positions matching TRBD1. Germline V CDR1 and CDR2: SGDLS, YYNGEE. The V and J ends lost 0 bases and 4 bases, in that order; junction bases with no gene match: 5. This CDR3 spans 16 amino acids. CDR3 sequence (DNA): TGTGCCAGCAGCGTAGGGGGACAGGTGGTCACCGGGGAGCTGTTTTTT. Amino acid sequence: CASSVGGQVVTGELFF.

The CDR3 nucleotides are TGTGCCACCAGTGATACCGGCACGGAGCAGTACTTC. Its translation: CATSDTGTEQYF. The V gene is TRBV24-1, the J gene TRBJ2-7; D not certain. Germline values: CDR1 KGHDR, CDR2 SFDVKD. V dropped 3 bases and J dropped 7 bases, with 9 bases sitting between them. The CDR3 has 12 amino acids.

This clone has just one count. The V call is TRBV7-9, the J call TRBJ1-1, with 8 nucleotides matching TRBD1. The CDR3 sequence is 13 residues long. The V and J ends lost 5 bases and 4 bases, in that order; junction bases with no gene match: 3. Germline V gene lookup returns CDR1 SEHNR and CDR2 FQNEAQ (reference sequence). The CDR3 reads CASSPTGATEAFF. The CDR3 nucleotides read TGTGCCAGCAGCCCGACAGGGGCCACTGAAGCTTTCTTT. The whole variable domain, filled in from reference TRBV7-9 and TRBJ1-1, reads DTGVSQNPRHKITKRGQNVTFRCDPISEHNRLYWYRQTLGQGPEFLTYFQNEAQLEKSRLLSDRFSAERPKGSFSTLEIQRTEQGDSAMYLCASSPTGATEAFFGQGTRLTVV.

The chain carries TRBV5-4 and TRBJ1-1, with TRBD1 matching 8 bases. Germline CDR1 and CDR2: SGHNT and YYREEE (reference sequence). The length of the CDR3 is 14 residues. Losses at the gene ends were 4 bases for V and 3 bases for J; bases not matched to a gene: 5. CDR3 in amino acids: CASSRETGDTEAFF. CDR3 in DNA: TGTGCCAGCAGCCGAGAGACAGGGGACACTGAAGCTTTCTTT.

The chain couples TRBV5-1 to TRBJ1-5, with D perhaps matching TRBD1 (5 bases). V gave up 5 bases and J gave up 8 bases, with 17 bases separating them. The CDR3 totals 14 residues. Germline CDR1 SGHRS, CDR2 YFSETQ. The CDR3 DNA reads TGCGCCAGCAGAAGGGGAGACCCTATGGAGCCCCAGCATTTT. It codes for CASRRGDPMEPQHF. Filled out from reference TRBV5-1 and TRBJ1-5, the complete variable domain reads KAGVTQTPRYLIKTRGQQVTLSCSPISGHRSVSWYQQTPGQGLQFLFEYFSETQRNKGNFPGRFSGRQFSNSRSEMNVSTLELGDSALYLCASRRGDPMEPQHFGDGTRLSIL.

This clone has a handful of counts. The chain uses TRBV7-9 and TRBJ2-3; no definite D call. Between the trimmed V and J ends, which lost 5 bases and 3 bases, there was a span of 15 bases. The CDR3 is 15 residues long. CDR1 and CDR2 (germline): SEHNR, FQNEAQ (reference sequence). The DNA for the CDR3 is TGTGCCAGCAGCCCGCGACTTGGTATGACAGATACGCAGTATTTT. This codes for CASSPRLGMTDTQYF.

The V and J genes are TRBV3-1 (or the pseudogene TRBV3-2) and TRBJ2-1; possibly TRBD2 for D (6 bases). V was shortened by 4 bases and J by 12 bases, with 13 bases between the two germline ends. Germline V gene lookup returns CDR1 LGHDT and CDR2 YNNKEL (reference sequence). The CDR3 loop spans 12 amino acids. In DNA form, the CDR3 reads TGTGCCAGCAGCCGCGGGGAAGCGGGGCAGTTCTTC. This codes for CASSRGEAGQFF.